This T cell receptor beta chain is from a study of regulatory T cells in long-lasting Graves disease. Indicated time point: persistent/refractory GD, antithyroid drugs over 5 years with positive TRAb. Construction of the TCR library relied on RNA isolated from PBMCs. The authors diagnosed Graves' disease using American Thyroid Association guidelines. Germline CDR1 is DFQATT and CDR2 is SNEGSKA (reference sequence). Trimming shortened V by 0 bases and J by 3 bases, and 14 bases separated the two germline ends. The CDR3 length is 15 residues. The sample holds many counts of this clonotype. Assembly of TCR beta libraries relied on iRepertoire HTBI primers together with Arm-PCR of CDR3 regions. From the multiplex PCR reads, TCRdb called clonotypes with MiXCR, one entry per CDR3 protein. This sample carries hundreds of thousands of distinct CDR3 sequences, approximately 22% of them seen once, and the ten largest clones take around an eighth.

The chain couples TRBV20-1 to TRBJ1-1; D is undetermined. Sample: peripheral blood mononuclear cells (PBMCs), taken when the disease was refractory, from a patient treated with antithyroid drugs. The receptor comes from a female donor with Graves disease. CDR3 protein: CSARDRVGWDTEAFF. CDR3 bases: TGCAGTGCTAGAGATAGGGTAGGGTGGGACACTGAAGCTTTCTTT.